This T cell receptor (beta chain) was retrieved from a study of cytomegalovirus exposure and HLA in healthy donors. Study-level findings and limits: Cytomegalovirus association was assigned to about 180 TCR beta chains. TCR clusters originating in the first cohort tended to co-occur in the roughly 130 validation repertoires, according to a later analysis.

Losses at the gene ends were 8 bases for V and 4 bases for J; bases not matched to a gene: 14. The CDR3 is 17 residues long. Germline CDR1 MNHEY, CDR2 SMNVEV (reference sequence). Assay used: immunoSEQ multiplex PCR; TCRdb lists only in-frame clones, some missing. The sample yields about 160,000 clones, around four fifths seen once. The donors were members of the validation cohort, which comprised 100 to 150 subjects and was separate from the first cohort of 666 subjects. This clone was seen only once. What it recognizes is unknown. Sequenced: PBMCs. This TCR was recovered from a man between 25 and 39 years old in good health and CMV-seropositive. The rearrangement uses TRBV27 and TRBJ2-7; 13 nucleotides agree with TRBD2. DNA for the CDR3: TGTGCCAGCGTACGGACTAGCGGGGGCCTCGGGGGATACGAGCAGTACTTC. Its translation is CASVRTSGGLGGYEQYF.